This record covers a single T cell receptor beta chain. Its antigen remains unidentified. The record originates from a study of T cell responses to AZD1222 COVID-19 vaccine. Points from the study as a whole: It should be noted that donors were predominantly white British and more often female, and clonal diversity was possibly underestimated. No repertoire was sampled before or during the peak T cell response, only after it.

Sequencing used immunoSEQ multiplex PCR; TCRdb keeps in-frame clones, though not all of them. Of around 110,000 clones in the sample, around nine tenths were seen once. CDR1 and CDR2 (germline): SGHTA, FQGNSA. Trimming cost V 5 bases and J 4 bases, with 14 bases left between them. The CDR3 is 14 amino acids. The receptor was derived from an adult in good health. The specimen was peripheral blood, collected on day 0 of AZD1222 vaccination. V usage is TRBV7-2 and J usage is TRBJ1-2, with D perhaps matching TRBD1 (6 bases). The CDR3 protein is CASSPQGTFYGYTF. CDR3 in DNA: TGTGCCAGCAGCCCCCAGGGGACCTTCTATGGCTACACCTTC. Based on the CDR3 plus reference TRBV7-2 and TRBJ1-2, the full variable domain is GAGVSQSPSNKVTEKGKDVELRCDPISGHTALYWYRQSLGQGLEFLIYFQGNSAPDKSGLPSDRFSAERTGGSVSTLTIQRTQQEDSAVYLCASSPQGTFYGYTFGSGTRLTVV.